Listed here are 13 T cell receptor beta chains from one sample, sequenced in a study of blood T cell repertoires in COVID-19. Generated by immunoSEQ multiplex PCR, the TCRdb table keeps only in-frame clones and is missing some. The sample shows a few hundred thousand clones, 90% of them seen only once. The specimen was peripheral blood. These receptors originate from a woman in her sixties with COVID-19, enrolled during active disease.

The V and J genes are TRBV19 and TRBJ1-2; TRBD1 matches 7 bases. The V segment lost 3 bases and the J segment 5 bases; nucleotides outside the gene matches: 6. This CDR3 has 14 amino acids. Germline V lookup: CDR1 LNHDA, CDR2 SQIVND (reference sequence). The DNA of the CDR3 is TGTGCCAGTAGTATTCTCACAGGGGTGTATGGCTACACCTTC. Its translation is CASSILTGVYGYTF.

The chain uses TRBV6-6 and TRBJ1-1; tentatively, D is TRBD1 (5 bases). This CDR3 has 14 amino acids. CDR1 and CDR2 from the germline V gene are MNHNY and SVGAGI (reference sequence). CDR3 amino acids: CVAGTLIKDTEAFF. CDR3 in DNA: TGTGTCGCAGGGACTCTGATCAAGGACACTGAAGCTTTCTTT.

The rearrangement links TRBV6-5 to TRBJ1-2; 7 bases match TRBD1. The CDR3 totals 13 residues. The germline V gene has CDR1 MNHEY and CDR2 SVGAGI. Unmatched junction bases numbered 4, after V lost 5 bases and J lost 4 bases. The CDR3 nucleotides are TGTGCCAGCAGTACCTCAGGGGGCTATGGCTACACCTTC. This codes for CASSTSGGYGYTF.

The chain couples TRBV15 to TRBJ1-1; unclear D gene. V gave up 2 bases and J gave up 5 bases, with 6 bases separating them. The CDR3 has 12 residues. Germline assignment: CDR1 LNHNV and CDR2 YYDKDF (reference sequence). CDR3 nucleotides: TGTGCCACCAGCAGATCCGGTACTGAAGCTTTCTTT. This sequence encodes CATSRSGTEAFF.

The rearrangement links TRBV19 to TRBJ1-1; D may be TRBD1 (6 bases). CDR1 is LNHDA and CDR2 is SQIVND in the germline V gene (reference sequence). Trimming shortened V by 8 bases and J by 0 bases, and 19 bases separated the two germline ends. The CDR3 runs to 16 residues. In DNA form, the CDR3 reads TGTGCCAGTCAATGGGGGCAGGGCACGGTGAACACTGAAGCTTTCTTT. Protein: CASQWGQGTVNTEAFF. Based on the CDR3 plus reference TRBV19 and TRBJ1-1, the full variable domain is DGGITQSPKYLFRKEGQNVTLSCEQNLNHDAMYWYRQDPGQGLRLIYYSQIVNDFQKGDIAEGYSVSREKKESFPLTVTSAQKNPTAFYLCASQWGQGTVNTEAFFGQGTRLTVV.

This chain uses TRBV9 with TRBJ2-5; 7 bases align to TRBD2. The CDR3 runs to 16 residues. With 0 bases clipped from V and 4 bases from J, the junction kept 9 bases outside the gene matches. Germline CDR1 and CDR2: SGDLS and YYNGEE. The CDR3 nucleotides read TGTGCCAGCAGCGTAGACCCTAGCGGTGTCCGAGAGACCCAGTACTTC. Encoded protein: CASSVDPSGVRETQYF.

The chain recombines TRBV19 with TRBJ2-5; 8 bases line up with TRBD1. The V and J ends lost 5 bases and 5 bases, in that order; junction bases with no gene match: 7. From germline, CDR1 is LNHDA and CDR2 SQIVND (reference sequence). CDR3 length: 14 residues. The CDR3 sequence: CASSPRQGLETQYF. The CDR3 DNA sequence: TGTGCCAGTAGTCCAAGACAGGGGTTGGAGACCCAGTACTTC.

The chain employs TRBV7-2 and TRBJ1-5, with D uncertain. The CDR3 runs to 16 residues. Trimming took off 5 bases at V and 0 bases at J, with 14 bases between the two ends. The germline CDR1 and CDR2 sequences are SGHTA and FQGNSA. The CDR3 loop is CASSPSVDYSNQPQHF. CDR3 nucleotides: TGTGCCAGCAGCCCCTCAGTCGATTATAGCAATCAGCCCCAGCATTTT.

The genes are TRBV5-4 and TRBJ1-2, with 12 bases fitting TRBD1. Germline CDR1 SGHNT, CDR2 YYREEE (reference sequence). The CDR3 sequence is 15 residues long. V trimming: 0 bases; J trimming: 13 bases; junction bases outside the gene matches: 10. CDR3 sequence: CASSLVGTGGAAGTF. The CDR3 nucleotides are TGTGCCAGCAGCTTGGTTGGGACAGGGGGCGCGGCGGGCACCTTC.

V is TRBV9 and J is TRBJ2-2; D is uncertain. This CDR3 spans 12 amino acids. The germline CDR1 and CDR2 sequences are SGDLS and YYNGEE. Trimming pared 4 bases from V and 4 bases from J, leaving 5 bases between. CDR3 in DNA: TGTGCCAGCAGCTCGAGCACCGGGGAGCTGTTTTTT. Protein sequence: CASSSSTGELFF.

This chain links TRBV11-3 with TRBJ2-3, with D possibly TRBD2 on 7 matching bases. This CDR3 comprises 15 residues. Germline V gene sequence: CDR1 SGHNT, CDR2 YENEEA. Deletions cut 2 bases from V and 2 bases from J, with 11 bases between. CDR3 DNA: TGTGCCAGCAGCTTAAGGGGGGGTTCCACAGATACGCAGTATTTT. Translation: CASSLRGGSTDTQYF. Full variable domain (outside the CDR3, taken from reference TRBV11-3 and TRBJ2-3): EAGVVQSPRYKIIEKKQPVAFWCNPISGHNTLYWYLQNLGQGPELLIRYENEEAVDDSQLPKDRFSAERLKGVDSTLKIQPAELGDSAVYLCASSLRGGSTDTQYFGPGTRLTVL.

This clone was counted once. The chain joins TRBV19 to TRBJ2-5, with a possible D match to TRBD2 (6 bases). This CDR3 has 15 residues. V gave up 5 bases and J gave up 1 base, with 14 bases separating them. CDR1 LNHDA and CDR2 SQIVND come from the germline V gene (reference sequence). The CDR3 DNA is TGTGCCAGTAGTTATCGGGGGAGGTCCCAAGAGACCCAGTACTTC. This translates into CASSYRGRSQETQYF. The entire variable domain, with the rest obtained from reference TRBV19 and TRBJ2-5, is as follows: DGGITQSPKYLFRKEGQNVTLSCEQNLNHDAMYWYRQDPGQGLRLIYYSQIVNDFQKGDIAEGYSVSREKKESFPLTVTSAQKNPTAFYLCASSYRGRSQETQYFGPGTRLLVL.

V usage is TRBV5-5 and J usage is TRBJ1-4, with TRBD1 matching over 7 bases. V was clipped by 4 bases and J by 8 bases; unmatched bases: 5. The CDR3 extends over 13 amino acids. The germline CDR1 and CDR2 sequences are SGHKS and YYEKEE (reference sequence). The CDR3 loop reads CASSRDRVEKLFF. CDR3 coding DNA: TGTGCCAGCAGCCGCGACAGGGTAGAAAAACTGTTTTTT.